The present T cell receptor beta chain was sequenced within a study of T cells after yellow fever vaccination. The germline CDR1 and CDR2 sequences are MNHEY and SVGEGT. The ends lost 2 bases at V and 3 bases at J; junction bases unmatched: 5. The length of the CDR3 is 15 residues. TCRdb processed the 5' RACE reads anew with MiXCR; each CDR3 protein has one entry. The sample includes 250,000 to 300,000 distinct CDR3 sequences, approximately 13% of them seen just once. Overall study results and limits: Reappearance after the booster was observed for most primary-vaccination clones (around 96% CD4, roughly 88% CD8). The secondary T-cell response peaked on day 5, not day 15, but was weaker.

With regard to this clonotype: Antigen unknown.

This rearrangement joins TRBV6-2 or TRBV6-3 to TRBJ2-7; 9 nucleotides align to TRBD2. The receptor's source is a man younger than 45 who received the YFV17D yellow fever vaccine. Sequencing was performed on CD4+ T cells sorted from PBMCs, taken 45 days after the yellow fever booster vaccination. The CDR3 sequence: CASSYDSGSIYEQYF. CDR3 bases: TGTGCCAGCAGTTACGATAGCGGGAGTATCTACGAGCAGTACTTC.